These T cell receptor beta chains were read from a single sample in a study of T cell responses to AZD1222 COVID-19 vaccine. The protocol was immunoSEQ multiplex PCR, while the TCRdb copy is restricted to in-frame clones and leaves out a portion. The sample consists of about 130,000 clones, 88% of them appearing once. Here the sequenced sample was peripheral blood, taken on day 0 of AZD1222 vaccination. These receptor sequences come from an adult in good health. Both conserved end residues are part of each CDR3. Each record gives: CDR3 DNA, CDR3 protein, V gene, clone size, D gene, J gene. D genes are given only for firm matches. The size of a clone is reported for some rows only, either as once, few or many, or as a class for expanded clones.

TGTGCTAGCAGCTTAAAGTCGGAGCGGGGGGGCCTCGTCAATGAGCAGTTCTTC	CASSLKSERGGLVNEQFF	TRBV7-7	-	TRBD2	TRBJ2-1
TGTGCCAGCAGCCCCGGCAACTACAATGAGCAGTTCTTC	CASSPGNYNEQFF	TRBV5-6	-	-	TRBJ2-1
TGCAGCGTTGGGGGCGGAGCCGACTCCTACGAGCAGTACTTC	CSVGGGADSYEQYF	TRBV29-1	-	-	TRBJ2-7
TGTGCCAGCAGCTTGGGTGGAGGACTAGCGGGGAGCTCCTACGAGCAGTACTTC	CASSLGGGLAGSSYEQYF	TRBV5-4	-	TRBD2	TRBJ2-7
TGTGCCAGTAGTATACGTACCGGGCCACAAGAGACCCAGTACTTC	CASSIRTGPQETQYF	TRBV19	-	-	TRBJ2-5
TGTGCCACCAGTGATCTAAGGGGACAGGGGGTTGATGAGCAGTTCTTC	CATSDLRGQGVDEQFF	TRBV24-1	-	TRBD1	TRBJ2-1
TGCACCAGCAGCCAAGGGACTAGCCAAATAGCCAAAAACATTCAGTACTTC	CTSSQGTSQIAKNIQYF	TRBV1	-	-	TRBJ2-4
TGTGCCAGCAGTTCAAAGTTTGAGGGGCAGTACTTC	CASSSKFEGQYF	TRBV6-5	-	-	TRBJ2-7
TGTGCCAGCAGCGCATCAGGGGACTATGGCTACACCTTC	CASSASGDYGYTF	TRBV9	-	-	TRBJ1-2
TGTGCTAGTGGTTTAGGTACAGGGAACTATGGCTACACCTTC	CASGLGTGNYGYTF	TRBV12-5	-	-	TRBJ1-2
TGTGCCAGCAGCCGATTAAACAATGAGCAGTTCTTC	CASSRLNNEQFF	TRBV3-1/TRBV3-2	-	-	TRBJ2-1
TGCGCCAGCAGCCAAGATAGGCGGGGGCCAGGGGATACGCAGTATTTT	CASSQDRRGPGDTQYF	TRBV4-3	-	-	TRBJ2-3
TGTGCCAGCAGCACCCGAGGCAACGCTATCGCCTACGAGCAGTACTTC	CASSTRGNAIAYEQYF	TRBV7-2	few	-	TRBJ2-7
TGTGCCACCAGTGACTTTGCAAAGGGCAATCAGCCCCAGCATTTT	CATSDFAKGNQPQHF	TRBV24-1	-	-	TRBJ1-5
TGTGCCAGCAGCTTAGCGCCCGGGCCCCCCTCCTACGAGCAGTACTTC	CASSLAPGPPSYEQYF	TRBV7-2	-	-	TRBJ2-7
TGTGCCAGCAGCGTCGAAAACATTCAGTACTTC	CASSVENIQYF	TRBV5-5	-	-	TRBJ2-4
TGTGCCAGCAGTCGCCCTGGACTAGCGGGACAAAACGAGCAGTACTTC	CASSRPGLAGQNEQYF	TRBV27	-	TRBD2	TRBJ2-7
TGTGCCAGCAGCCCCTCAAAGGGAAACCAAGAGACCCAGTACTTC	CASSPSKGNQETQYF	TRBV9	-	-	TRBJ2-5
TGTGCCAGCAGCCCGTCGGGACCGTTCTTGGACACCATATATTTT	CASSPSGPFLDTIYF	TRBV14	-	-	TRBJ1-3
TGTGCCAGCAGTTACTCGTCTAACTCTGGAAACACCATATATTTT	CASSYSSNSGNTIYF	TRBV6-5	-	-	TRBJ1-3
TGTGCCAGTCATAAGCGGATGCGGGACACAGATACGCAGTATTTT	CASHKRMRDTDTQYF	TRBV6-5	-	-	TRBJ2-3
TGTGCCAGCAGACTTACAGGGGCCCAAGAGACCCAGTACTTC	CASRLTGAQETQYF	TRBV28	once	TRBD1	TRBJ2-5
TGCGCCAGCAGCCAAGGTCCCAGGGGGACCTATGGCTACACCTTC	CASSQGPRGTYGYTF	TRBV4-1	once	TRBD1	TRBJ1-2
TGTGCCAGCAGTCCGGGAGGGGAAAATTCACCCCTCCACTTT	CASSPGGENSPLHF	TRBV6-2/TRBV6-3	-	-	TRBJ1-6
TGTGCCAGCAGTTTATCCTCCTATAGCAATCAGCCCCAGCATTTT	CASSLSSYSNQPQHF	TRBV27	-	-	TRBJ1-5
TGTGCCAGCAGCCCTAGGGACCGTAACTCCTACGAGCAGTACTTC	CASSPRDRNSYEQYF	TRBV6-6	-	-	TRBJ2-7
TGTGCCAGCAGTTACCAGGGTGGCTACACCTTC	CASSYQGGYTF	TRBV6-2/TRBV6-3	-	-	TRBJ1-2
TGTGCCAGCAGCTTAGCGCAAGGAATCACCTACGAGCAGTACTTC	CASSLAQGITYEQYF	TRBV7-9	once	-	TRBJ2-7
TGTGCCAGCAGCTTCAGACAGGGAGTAGGCGAGCAGTACTTC	CASSFRQGVGEQYF	TRBV7-8	-	TRBD1	TRBJ2-7
TGTGCCAGCAGTCCCCATCCCTCGGCCGCGGTGGGGACCCAGTACTTC	CASSPHPSAAVGTQYF	TRBV28	-	-	TRBJ2-5
TGTGCCAGCAGCGTGGAGGGTTACAATGAGCAGTTCTTC	CASSVEGYNEQFF	TRBV9	-	-	TRBJ2-1
TGTGCCAGCAGCCAAGCAAGGGGCGTGCAGTACTTC	CASSQARGVQYF	TRBV3-1/TRBV3-2	-	-	TRBJ2-7
TGTGCCAGCAGGCCAACAGGGGACTATGGCTACACCTTC	CASRPTGDYGYTF	TRBV7-6	-	TRBD1	TRBJ1-2
TGTGCCAGCAGTTTCGGTAGGCCCTACAATGAGCAGTTCTTC	CASSFGRPYNEQFF	TRBV28	once	-	TRBJ2-1
TGTGCCAGCAGTTACGAGGGGCTGGGTGAAAAACTGTTTTTT	CASSYEGLGEKLFF	TRBV6-2/TRBV6-3	-	-	TRBJ1-4
TGTGCCACCAGTGATGGGCCCCGGACAGTTGATGAAAAACTGTTTTTT	CATSDGPRTVDEKLFF	TRBV24-1	-	-	TRBJ1-4
TGTGCTAGTGGTTTGGCCCCCGGGGGACAGTCCTCCTCTGGAAACACCATATATTTT	CASGLAPGGQSSSGNTIYF	TRBV12-5	-	TRBD1	TRBJ1-3
TGTGCCAGCAGCTTAGGACGGCTTGAAGCTTTCTTT	CASSLGRLEAFF	TRBV7-2	-	-	TRBJ1-1
TGTGCCGGCACGGGACAACCGAACACCGGGGAGCTGTTTTTT	CAGTGQPNTGELFF	TRBV21-1	-	-	TRBJ2-2
TGTGCCAGCAGCTTAGGGTCAAGGCCCGGGGCTAACTATGGCTACACCTTC	CASSLGSRPGANYGYTF	TRBV13	-	-	TRBJ1-2
TGCGCCAGCAGCCAAGACCTCGCAGGGGCTCAGGGAGAGACCCAGTACTTC	CASSQDLAGAQGETQYF	TRBV4-3	-	-	TRBJ2-5
TGTGCCAGCAGTCCGCGGACAGGGGGCAGGGAGACCCAGTACTTC	CASSPRTGGRETQYF	TRBV28	-	TRBD1	TRBJ2-5
TGCACCAGCGCCCGCCGGGACAGGGGGCTCGGAGGTCAGCCCCAGCATTTT	CTSARRDRGLGGQPQHF	TRBV1	-	-	TRBJ1-5
TGTGCCAGCAGTGAAAGGTCAGGGGGCGCCTCTGAAGCTTTCTTT	CASSERSGGASEAFF	TRBV6-1	-	TRBD1	TRBJ1-1
TGCGCCAGCAGCTTGGTTCGGGGGTGGACTGAAGCTTTCTTT	CASSLVRGWTEAFF	TRBV5-1	-	-	TRBJ1-1
TGCAGCGTTGGGACCCGGGACGGCAATGGCTACACCTTC	CSVGTRDGNGYTF	TRBV29-1	-	-	TRBJ1-2
TGTGCCACCAGGGAGACAGGGGGAGGCTATGGCTACACCTTC	CATRETGGGYGYTF	TRBV24-1	-	TRBD1	TRBJ1-2
TGTGCCATCAGTGATGCTACAGGGGGCAATCAGCCCCAGCATTTT	CAISDATGGNQPQHF	TRBV10-3	-	TRBD1	TRBJ1-5
TGTGCCAGCAGCTTAACAGTTTACACTGAAGCTTTCTTT	CASSLTVYTEAFF	TRBV7-9	-	-	TRBJ1-1